This TCR beta chain was identified during a study of blood T cell repertoires in COVID-19. Across the whole study: Acute and convalescent COVID-19 specimens originated in the United States, Italy and Spain. From T cells, B-cell-depleted T cells, or PBMCs came the material, which was cDNA or gDNA.

V lost 5 bases to trimming and J lost 5 bases; unmatched junction nucleotides: 6. The germline V gene encodes CDR1 MDHEN and CDR2 SYDVKM. The CDR3 has 15 residues. Original data processing: Amplification from reference gene primers served as the basis for estimated nucleated cell counts. Sequencing used immunoSEQ multiplex PCR; TCRdb keeps in-frame clones, though not all of them. That table is the source of V, J and clone size, and D and trimming were worked out from the DNA. The sample contains 300,000 or so clones, around 90% of which appear only once. Material for sequencing was peripheral blood. The chain uses TRBV28 and TRBJ1-4; 9 positions agree with TRBD1. The TCR comes from a man in his sixties or seventies with acute or convalescent COVID-19. This CDR3 is CASSLDRGLNEKLFF. The CDR3 bases are TGTGCCAGCAGTCTCGACAGGGGGTTGAATGAAAAACTGTTTTTT.